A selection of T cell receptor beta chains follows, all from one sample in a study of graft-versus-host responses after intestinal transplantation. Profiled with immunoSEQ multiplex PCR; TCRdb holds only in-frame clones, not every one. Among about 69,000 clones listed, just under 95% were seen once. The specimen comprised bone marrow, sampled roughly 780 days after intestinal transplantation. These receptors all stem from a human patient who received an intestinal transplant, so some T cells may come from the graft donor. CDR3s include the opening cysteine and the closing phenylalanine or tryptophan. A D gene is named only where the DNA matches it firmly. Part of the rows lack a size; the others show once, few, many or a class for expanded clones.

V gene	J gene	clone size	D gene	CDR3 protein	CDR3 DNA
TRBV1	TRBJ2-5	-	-	CTSSQDLGEETQYF	TGCACCAGCAGCCAAGATCTAGGGGAGGAGACCCAGTACTTC
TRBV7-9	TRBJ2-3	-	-	CASSLRRGGYTDTQYF	TGTGCCAGCAGCTTAAGGAGGGGGGGATACACAGATACGCAGTATTTT
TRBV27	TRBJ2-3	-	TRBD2	CASSPLSGRPDTQYF	TGTGCCAGCAGTCCCCTTAGCGGGAGACCAGATACGCAGTATTTT
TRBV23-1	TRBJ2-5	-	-	CASSHEPSVGRQETQYF	TGCGCCAGCAGTCATGAGCCCAGCGTGGGGAGACAAGAGACCCAGTACTTC
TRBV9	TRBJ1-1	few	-	CASSPTQGDAFF	TGTGCCAGCAGCCCCACCCAGGGTGACGCTTTCTTT
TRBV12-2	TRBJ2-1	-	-	CASRLGPASGAYNEQFF	TGTGCAAGTCGCTTAGGCCCGGCTAGCGGGGCCTACAATGAGCAGTTCTTC
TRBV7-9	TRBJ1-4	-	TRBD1	CASSLNPGQGLLGAEKLFF	TGTGCCAGCAGCCTAAATCCGGGACAGGGCCTCCTTGGGGCGGAAAAACTGTTTTTT
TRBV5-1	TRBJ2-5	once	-	CASSSTLQGQQETQYF	TGCGCCAGCAGTTCAACTCTACAAGGCCAACAAGAGACCCAGTACTTC
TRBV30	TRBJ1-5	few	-	CAWKPQHF	TGTGCCTGGAAACCACAGCATTTT
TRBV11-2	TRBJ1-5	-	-	CASSLGADSNQPQHF	TGTGCCAGCAGCTTAGGGGCAGATAGCAATCAGCCCCAGCATTTT
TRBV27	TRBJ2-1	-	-	CASSYSTEANEQFF	TGTGCCAGCAGTTATTCGACCGAGGCCAATGAGCAGTTCTTC
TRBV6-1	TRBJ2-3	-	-	CASSEDWVTDTQYF	TGTGCCAGCAGTGAAGATTGGGTCACAGATACGCAGTATTTT
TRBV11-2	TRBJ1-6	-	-	CASTGDTTQSPLHF	TGTGCCAGCACCGGAGACACCACGCAATCACCCCTCCACTTT
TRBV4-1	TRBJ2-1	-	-	CASSKTGESYNEQFF	TGCGCCAGCAGCAAAACGGGAGAATCCTACAATGAGCAGTTCTTC
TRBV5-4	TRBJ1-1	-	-	CASSFLIGTEAFF	TGTGCCAGCAGCTTTCTGATCGGCACTGAAGCTTTCTTT
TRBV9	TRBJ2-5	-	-	CASSVEGSGFEYF	TGTGCCAGCAGCGTAGAGGGTAGCGGTTTCGAGTACTTC
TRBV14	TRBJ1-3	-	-	CAGSLTAGLLDTIYF	TGTGCCGGCAGCCTGACTGCGGGACTTCTGGACACCATATATTTT
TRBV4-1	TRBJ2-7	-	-	CASSQVSGPIWEQYF	TGCGCCAGCAGCCAAGTCTCTGGACCCATCTGGGAGCAGTACTTC
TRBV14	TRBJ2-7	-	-	CASSPPLTAPHYEQYF	TGTGCCAGCAGCCCACCCCTGACTGCCCCTCACTACGAGCAGTACTTC
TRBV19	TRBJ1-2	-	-	CASSVYTSYGYTF	TGTGCCAGTAGTGTATACACTAGCTATGGCTACACCTTC
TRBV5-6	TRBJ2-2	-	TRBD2	CASSLLRGENTGELFF	TGTGCCAGCAGCTTGTTGCGGGGGGAAAACACCGGGGAGCTGTTTTTT
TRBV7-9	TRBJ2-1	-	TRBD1	CASSFPGGAYNEQFF	TGTGCCAGCAGCTTCCCAGGGGGCGCCTACAATGAGCAGTTCTTC
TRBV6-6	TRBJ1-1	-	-	CASSSGTEAFF	TGTGCCAGCAGCTCGGGAACTGAAGCTTTCTTT
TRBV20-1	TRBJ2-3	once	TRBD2	CSVREGPLTYF	TGCAGTGTGAGGGAGGGCCCCCTTACCTATTTT
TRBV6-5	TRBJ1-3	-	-	CASSYFDSGNTIYF	TGTGCCAGCAGTTACTTCGACTCTGGAAACACCATATATTTT
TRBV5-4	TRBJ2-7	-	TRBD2	CASSTLGQVAGEREQYF	TGTGCCAGCAGCACCCTCGGACAAGTAGCGGGAGAAAGGGAGCAGTACTTC
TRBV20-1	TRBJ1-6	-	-	CSAGINSPLHF	TGCAGTGCTGGAATTAATTCACCCCTCCACTTT
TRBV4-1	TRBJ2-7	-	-	CASSLVADPYEQYF	TGCGCCAGCAGCCTTGTTGCGGACCCCTACGAGCAGTACTTC
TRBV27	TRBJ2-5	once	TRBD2	CASSPGTSGWETQYF	TGTGCCAGCAGTCCCGGGACTAGCGGTTGGGAGACCCAGTACTTC